This TCR beta chain was profiled in a study of blood T cell repertoires in COVID-19. Across the whole study: T cells, B-cell-depleted T cells, or PBMCs supplied cDNA or gDNA.

In the original workflow: Reference gene primer amplification in the assay estimated nucleated cell counts. Produced via immunoSEQ multiplex PCR; TCRdb's table is partial and in-frame only. V and J calls and clone size are as listed in that table; D and trimming were resolved from the DNA. This sample carries 150,000 to 200,000 clones, about 80% of them seen once, and the ten largest clones take approximately 6.9%. The CDR3 covers 12 residues. CDR1 and CDR2 from the germline V gene are GTSNPN and SVGIG (reference sequence). Trimming left V 3 bases short and J 6 bases short, with 11 bases between. The sequenced sample was peripheral blood. The gene calls are TRBV30 and TRBJ1-2; D remains unclear. The source of this sequence is a human donor with acute or convalescent COVID-19. The donor label of this sample is uncertain. CDR3 sequence (DNA): TGTGCCTGGAGATGGCCCGGGGATGGCTACACCTTC. Its translation: CAWRWPGDGYTF.